A single sample gave rise to the 2 T cell receptor beta chains below, sequenced in a study of blood T cell repertoires in COVID-19. TCRdb's copy holds only in-frame clones and misses some; the assay was immunoSEQ multiplex PCR. The sample records approximately 210,000 clones, around 82% being singletons. Input material: peripheral blood. The receptors shown here come from a man in his fifties or sixties with active or convalescent COVID-19.

The chain has TRBV20-1 and TRBJ2-1, with D maybe TRBD2 (6 bases). This CDR3 contains 16 residues. The germline V gene encodes CDR1 DFQATT and CDR2 SNEGSKA (reference sequence). Trimming pared 3 bases from V and 2 bases from J, leaving 17 bases between. CDR3 DNA: TGCAGTGCTAGTGGACGGGCGGGGCAAGCCTACAATGAGCAGTTCTTC. It is translated as CSASGRAGQAYNEQFF.

This clone was observed a few times. The chain combines TRBV6-4 with TRBJ2-1, with 8 nucleotides matching TRBD1. The CDR3 runs to 14 residues. Germline CDR1 is MRHNA and CDR2 is SNTAGT. The V and J ends lost 5 bases and 7 bases, in that order; junction bases with no gene match: 7. The CDR3 DNA reads as TGTGCCAGCAGTCAGGACAGGGAGACGAATGAGCAGTTCTTC. Translated: CASSQDRETNEQFF.